This T cell receptor beta chain is drawn from a study of CD8+ T cells in alopecia areata. Findings of the study overall: On tofacitinib, scalp clonality and expanded CD8+ clones among top 100 fell significantly. In lesional scalp, particularly from alopecia totalis/universalis, clonality was higher than in normal scalp.

As for treatment: oral pan-JAK inhibitor, 5-10 mg twice daily. The germline gives CDR1 SGHAT, CDR2 FQNNGV. CDR3 length: 17 residues. The V end was cut by 5 bases, the J end by 1 base, with 15 bases between. RNA extraction and reverse transcription yielded cDNA as sequencing template. The table came from immunoSEQ multiplex PCR; TCRdb's copy has only in-frame clones and leaves some out. The sample consists of 200,000 to 250,000 clones, just over 65% of them appearing once. Note on this clone: Its target is unknown.

The genes are TRBV11-2 and TRBJ2-6, with unresolved D. Sequencing used CD4+ T cells sorted from blood, obtained at roughly week 45, from a patient treated with tofacitinib. The TCR comes from a human donor with alopecia areata. CDR3 residues: CASSPKPHGSGANVLTF. The CDR3 nucleotides are TGTGCCAGCAGCCCGAAGCCCCACGGTTCTGGGGCCAACGTCCTGACTTTC.